By proportion, the clone carrying this TCR beta chain is large. Its specificity is unknown. TCRdb keeps only in-frame clones here, not all; method: immunoSEQ multiplex PCR. The data contain thousands of clones, around 69% of them singletons. This entry is derived from a study of brain T cells in children with intractable seizures. General observations from the study: Top 50 brain clonotypes included both public and private clones. HCMV serostatus was not known, and viral specificity came from CDR3 similarity only.

Only cases whose brain tissue showed the highest T cell transcript signatures were sequenced. Pre-surgery treatment included at least one anti-epileptic drug. V was cut by 3 bases and J by 4 bases, with 11 bases left in between. CDR3 length equals 13 residues. Germline CDR1 SGDLS, CDR2 YYNGEE. The rearrangement joins TRBV9 to TRBJ2-7, with unresolved D. Material: resected brain tissue, obtained at surgery. The receptor's source is a boy under two years old with tuberous sclerosis and intractable seizures. The CDR3: CASSDTVTYEQYF. The DNA of the CDR3 is TGTGCCAGCAGCGATACAGTGACTTACGAGCAGTACTTC.